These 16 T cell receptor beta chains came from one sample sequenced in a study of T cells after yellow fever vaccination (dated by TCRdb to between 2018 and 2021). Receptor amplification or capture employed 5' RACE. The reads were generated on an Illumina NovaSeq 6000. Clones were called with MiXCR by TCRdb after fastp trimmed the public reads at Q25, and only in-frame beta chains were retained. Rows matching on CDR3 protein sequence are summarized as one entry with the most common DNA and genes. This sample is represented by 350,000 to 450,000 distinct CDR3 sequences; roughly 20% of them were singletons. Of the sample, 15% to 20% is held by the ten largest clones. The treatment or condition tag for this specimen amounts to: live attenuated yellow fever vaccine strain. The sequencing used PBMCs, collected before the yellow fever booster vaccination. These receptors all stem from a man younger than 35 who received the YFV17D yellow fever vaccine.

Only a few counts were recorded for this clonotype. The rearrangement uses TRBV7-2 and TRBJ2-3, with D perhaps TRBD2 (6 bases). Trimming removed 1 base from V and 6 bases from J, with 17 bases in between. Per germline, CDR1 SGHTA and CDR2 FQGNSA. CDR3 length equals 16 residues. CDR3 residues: CASSLVPAGGGDTQYF. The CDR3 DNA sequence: TGTGCCAGCAGCTTAGTTCCAGCGGGTGGGGGGGATACGCAGTATTTT.

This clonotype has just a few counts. Here the CDR3 DNA reads TGCAGCGCCGTGATCGGTCTACGAACTGAAAAACTGTTTTTT. Protein product: CSAVIGLRTEKLFF. The V call is TRBV29-1, the J call TRBJ1-4; D is uncertain. V was trimmed by 7 bases and J by 7 bases, leaving 19 bases between them. This CDR3 has 14 residues. Looked up from germline, CDR1 is SQVTM and CDR2 is ANQGSEA.

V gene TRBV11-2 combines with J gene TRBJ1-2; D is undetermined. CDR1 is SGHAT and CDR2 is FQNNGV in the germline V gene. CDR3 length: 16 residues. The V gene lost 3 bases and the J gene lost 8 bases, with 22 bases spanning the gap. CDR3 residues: CASSFNPPPGASGYTF. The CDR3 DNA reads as TGTGCCAGCAGCTTCAATCCCCCCCCAGGAGCGAGCGGCTACACCTTC.

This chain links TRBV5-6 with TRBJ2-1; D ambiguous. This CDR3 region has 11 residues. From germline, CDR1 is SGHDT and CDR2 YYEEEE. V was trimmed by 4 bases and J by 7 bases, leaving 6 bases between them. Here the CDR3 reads CASSAFNEQFF. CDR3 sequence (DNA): TGTGCCAGCAGCGCCTTTAATGAGCAGTTCTTC.

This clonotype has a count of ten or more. The CDR3 DNA reads TGTGCCAGCAGTGAGATGGGGTCGGTATACGAGCAGTACTTC. It codes for CASSEMGSVYEQYF. The V call is TRBV6-1, the J call TRBJ2-7; D is unresolved. V was cut by 3 bases and J by 4 bases, with 13 bases left in between. This CDR3 has 14 residues. Germline V gene data show CDR1 as MNHNS and CDR2 as SASEGT.

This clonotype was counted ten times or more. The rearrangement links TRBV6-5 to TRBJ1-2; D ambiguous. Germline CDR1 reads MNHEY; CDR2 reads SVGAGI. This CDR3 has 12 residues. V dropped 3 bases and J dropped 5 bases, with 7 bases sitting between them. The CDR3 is CASSYAGYGYTF. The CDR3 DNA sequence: TGTGCCAGCAGTTATGCGGGGTATGGCTACACCTTC.

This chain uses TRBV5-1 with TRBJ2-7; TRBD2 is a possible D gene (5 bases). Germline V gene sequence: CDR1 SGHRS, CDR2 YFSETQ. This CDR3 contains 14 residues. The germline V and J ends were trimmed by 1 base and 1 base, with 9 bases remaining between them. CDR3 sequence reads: CASSLRTGSYEQYV. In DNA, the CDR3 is TGCGCCAGCAGCTTGCGGACTGGATCCTACGAGCAGTACGTC.

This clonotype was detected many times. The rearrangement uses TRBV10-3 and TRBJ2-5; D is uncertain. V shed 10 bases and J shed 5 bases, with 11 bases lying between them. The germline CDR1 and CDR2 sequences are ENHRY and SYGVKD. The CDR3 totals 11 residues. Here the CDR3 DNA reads TGTGCCACGGGCCAAGTCGAGACCCAGTACTTC. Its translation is CATGQVETQYF.

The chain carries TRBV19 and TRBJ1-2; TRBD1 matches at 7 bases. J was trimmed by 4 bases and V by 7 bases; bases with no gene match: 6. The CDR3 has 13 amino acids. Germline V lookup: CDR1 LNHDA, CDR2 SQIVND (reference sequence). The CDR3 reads CASTRGLVYGYTF. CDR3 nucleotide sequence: TGTGCCAGTACTAGGGGGCTCGTCTATGGCTACACCTTC.

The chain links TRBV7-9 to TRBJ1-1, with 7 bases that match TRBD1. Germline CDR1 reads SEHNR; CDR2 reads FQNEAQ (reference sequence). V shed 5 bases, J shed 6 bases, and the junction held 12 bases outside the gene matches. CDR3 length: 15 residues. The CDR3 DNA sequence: TGTGCCAGCAGCGCAGGACAGGTCACGAGACCTGAAGCTTTCTTT. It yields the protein CASSAGQVTRPEAFF.

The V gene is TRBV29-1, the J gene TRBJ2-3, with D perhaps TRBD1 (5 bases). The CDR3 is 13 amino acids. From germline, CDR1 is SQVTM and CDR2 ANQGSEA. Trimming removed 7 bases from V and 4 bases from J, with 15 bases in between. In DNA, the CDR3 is TGCAGCGGGGTTGGGGCACACGCAGATACGCAGTATTTT. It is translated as CSGVGAHADTQYF.

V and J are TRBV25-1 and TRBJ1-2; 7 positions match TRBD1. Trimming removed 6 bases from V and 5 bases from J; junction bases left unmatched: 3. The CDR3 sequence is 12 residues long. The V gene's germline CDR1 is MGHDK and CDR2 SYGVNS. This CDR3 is CASRGQSYGYTF. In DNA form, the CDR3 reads TGTGCCAGCAGGGGACAGAGTTATGGCTACACCTTC.

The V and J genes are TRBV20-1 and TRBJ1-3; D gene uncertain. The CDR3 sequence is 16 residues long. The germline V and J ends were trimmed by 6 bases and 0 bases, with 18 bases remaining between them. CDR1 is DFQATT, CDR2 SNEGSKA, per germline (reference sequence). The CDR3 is CSAPGDQRSSGNTIYF. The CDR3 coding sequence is TGCAGTGCCCCCGGAGATCAGCGTTCCTCTGGAAACACCATATATTTT.

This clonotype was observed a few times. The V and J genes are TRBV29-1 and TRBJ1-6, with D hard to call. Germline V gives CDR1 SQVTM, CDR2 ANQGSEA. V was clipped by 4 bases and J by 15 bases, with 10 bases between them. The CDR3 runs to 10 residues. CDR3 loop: CSVVPFLLHF. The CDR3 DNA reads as TGCAGCGTTGTTCCTTTCCTCCTCCACTTT.

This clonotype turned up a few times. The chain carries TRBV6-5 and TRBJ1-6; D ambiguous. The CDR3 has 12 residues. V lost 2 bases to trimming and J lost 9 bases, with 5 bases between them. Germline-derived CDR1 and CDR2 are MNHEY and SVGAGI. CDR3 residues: CASSYRGSPLHF. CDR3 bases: TGTGCCAGCAGTTACCGGGGTTCACCCCTCCACTTT.

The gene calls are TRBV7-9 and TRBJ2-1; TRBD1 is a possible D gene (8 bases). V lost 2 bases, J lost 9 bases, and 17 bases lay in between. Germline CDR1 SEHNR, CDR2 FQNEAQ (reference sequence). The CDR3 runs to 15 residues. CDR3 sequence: CASSLQQGGGSEQFF. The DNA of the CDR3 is TGTGCCAGCAGCTTACAACAGGGGGGGGGTAGTGAGCAGTTCTTC. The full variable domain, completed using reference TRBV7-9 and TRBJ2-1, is DTGVSQNPRHKITKRGQNVTFRCDPISEHNRLYWYRQTLGQGPEFLTYFQNEAQLEKSRLLSDRFSAERPKGSFSTLEIQRTEQGDSAMYLCASSLQQGGGSEQFFGPGTRLTVL.